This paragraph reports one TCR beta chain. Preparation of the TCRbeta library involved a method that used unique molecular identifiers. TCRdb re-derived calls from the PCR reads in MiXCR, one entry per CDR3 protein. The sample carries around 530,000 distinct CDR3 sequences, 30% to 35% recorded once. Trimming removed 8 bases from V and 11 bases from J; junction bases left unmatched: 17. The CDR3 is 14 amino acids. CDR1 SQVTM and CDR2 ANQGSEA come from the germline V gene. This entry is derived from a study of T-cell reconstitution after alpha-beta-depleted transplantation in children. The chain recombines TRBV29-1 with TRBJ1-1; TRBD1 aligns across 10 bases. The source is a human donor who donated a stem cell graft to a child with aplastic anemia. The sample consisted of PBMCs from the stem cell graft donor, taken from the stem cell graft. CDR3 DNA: TGCAGCTCTCTGTCCCCGGGACAGGGGAATATGGCTTTCTTT. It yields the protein CSSLSPGQGNMAFF.